Following are 8 T cell receptor beta chains from one sample sequenced in a study of cytomegalovirus exposure and HLA in healthy donors (dated by TCRdb to about 2017). The library relied on the immunoSEQ multiplex PCR assay. The multiplex PCR relied on a mix of 60 forward primers for TCR Vbeta segments and 13 reverse primers for TCR Jbeta segments. TCRdb provides this immuneACCESS table in a form limited to in-frame rearrangements. Some clones are lacking; in checked studies, under half of them reflect an unresolved V gene, and why the rest are absent is not known. The sample table holds about 160,000 clones, of which 87% were seen once. The ten top clones hold 0.85% to 1% of the sample. The material sequenced was PBMCs. The source of these receptors is a woman younger than 45 in good health and CMV-seronegative.

As for this clone: One junction end does not reproduce the germline sequence, and a read error may be involved. The chain carries TRBV9 and TRBJ2-4; perhaps TRBD1 as D (6 bases). From germline, CDR1 is SGDLS and CDR2 YYNGEE. This CDR3 spans 16 amino acids. The CDR3 bases are TGTGCCAGCAGCGCCGGCACAGGGACCGCCAAAAACATTCAGTGCTTC. Protein product: CASSAGTGTAKNIQCF.

The J gene is TRBJ2-1, the V gene TRBV5-4; 9 bases line up with TRBD2. Germline assignment: CDR1 SGHNT and CDR2 YYREEE (reference sequence). The CDR3 length is 16 residues. Trimming removed 3 bases from V and 7 bases from J; junction bases left unmatched: 11. This CDR3 is CASSSIAGGPRNEQFF. CDR3 DNA sequence: TGTGCCAGCAGCTCCATTGCGGGGGGGCCTAGGAATGAGCAGTTCTTC.

Comments on this clone: The same CDR3 arises from other DNA sequences in this sample as well. This chain uses TRBV29-1 with TRBJ2-2, with 9 bases identical to TRBD1. This CDR3 contains 13 residues. Germline values: CDR1 SQVTM, CDR2 ANQGSEA. CDR3 sequence reads: CSADRGYTGELFF. The CDR3 bases are TGCAGTGCTGACAGGGGGTACACCGGGGAGCTGTTTTTT.

In its sample, this clone was seen a few times. This chain joins TRBV5-1 and TRBJ1-2, with D tentatively TRBD1 (5 bases). Looked up from germline, CDR1 is SGHRS and CDR2 is YFSETQ. This CDR3 has 15 amino acids. V dropped 0 bases and J dropped 5 bases, with 14 bases sitting between them. This chain's CDR3 is CASSLGDSLRYGYTF. The CDR3 DNA sequence: TGCGCCAGCAGCTTGGGAGACAGTTTAAGATATGGCTACACCTTC.

The V and J genes are TRBV14 and TRBJ2-3, with D possibly being TRBD1 (5 bases). CDR1 and CDR2 (germline): SGHDN, FVKESK. This CDR3 has 14 residues. Trimming took 1 base from V and 6 from J, leaving 11 bases between them. CDR3 residues: CASSQVAGHDTQYF. CDR3 DNA: TGTGCCAGCAGCCAAGTGGCAGGGCACGATACGCAGTATTTT.

J is TRBJ2-1 and V is TRBV12-5; 9 nucleotides align to TRBD2. Germline CDR1 LGHNT, CDR2 FRNRAP. Losses at the gene ends were 7 bases for V and 9 bases for J; bases not matched to a gene: 10. The CDR3 is 14 amino acids. This CDR3 reads CASAAGTSSAEQFF. The DNA of the CDR3 is TGTGCTAGTGCCGCCGGGACTAGCTCCGCTGAGCAGTTCTTC.

This chain joins TRBV5-6 and TRBJ2-5; 7 bases align to TRBD2. Germline CDR1 reads SGHDT; CDR2 reads YYEEEE. The CDR3 spans 15 residues. The V gene end was trimmed by 4 bases and the J gene end by 2 bases; junction bases not matched to a gene: 8. CDR3 protein: CASSRRAGTQETQYF. The CDR3 coding sequence is TGTGCCAGCAGCAGAAGAGCGGGGACTCAAGAGACCCAGTACTTC.

The chain uses TRBV18 and TRBJ2-7; D might be TRBD2 (5 bases). The CDR3 extends over 13 amino acids. CDR1 is KGHSH, CDR2 LQKENI, per germline. Trimming pared 4 bases from V and 3 bases from J, leaving 10 bases between. CDR3 in DNA: TGTGCCAGCTCACGAGAAGGGAGCTACGAGCAGTACTTC. This sequence encodes CASSREGSYEQYF.